The rows below give T cell receptor beta chains drawn from one sample of a study of TIL therapy for anti-PD-1-resistant metastatic lung cancer. The method was immunoSEQ multiplex PCR; TCRdb's version includes in-frame clones alone and lacks a portion of them. This table holds tens of thousands of clones, about 80% found once. The specimen was blood, collected at baseline. These receptors all stem from a woman aged 25-80 years with non-small cell lung cancer. Each CDR3 is given without its conserved first and last residue. A D gene is named only where the DNA matches it firmly. A row's size may be missing; if present it is once, few, many or a size class.

abundance	v_gene	j_gene	d_gene	CDR3aa
NA	TRBV13	TRBJ1-1	NA	ASSAGTREAF
NA	TRBV9	TRBJ2-1	NA	ASSVDRSSYNEQF
once	TRBV5-4	TRBJ2-7	NA	ASSPPPTGLKTYEQY
NA	TRBV11-3	TRBJ1-6	NA	ASSLGEGSRSPLH
NA	TRBV4-1	TRBJ1-1	NA	ASSQHPAAANEAF
once	TRBV7-9	TRBJ2-1	NA	ASSAAYNEQF
few	TRBV5-1	TRBJ2-7	NA	ASSLFALDSSYEQY
NA	TRBV5-1	TRBJ2-7	NA	ASSLELRGEQY
NA	TRBV6-4	TRBJ2-1	TRBD2	ASSPGTSGRAKF
NA	TRBV27	TRBJ1-2	TRBD1	ASSLGQNYGYT
NA	TRBV5-8	TRBJ1-1	NA	ASRRGPTEAF
NA	TRBV27	TRBJ1-2	NA	ASRVDSGPNYGYT
NA	TRBV10-1	TRBJ1-1	NA	ASSETETEAF
once	TRBV14	TRBJ2-3	NA	ASSQNLGTGDTQY
NA	TRBV29-1	TRBJ1-1	NA	SARQSNTEAF
NA	TRBV27	TRBJ2-1	NA	ASSLVAEVSYNEQF
once	TRBV4-2	TRBJ2-3	NA	ASSRTSSAGDTQY
NA	TRBV4-3	TRBJ2-1	TRBD2	ASSHGLGTNEQF
NA	TRBV11-1	TRBJ1-5	NA	ASSLEENQPQH
NA	TRBV27	TRBJ2-3	NA	ASSRQLGDTQY
NA	TRBV28	TRBJ2-7	TRBD2	ASRAPGGSSYEQY
NA	TRBV2	TRBJ2-5	NA	ASSDSNPQETQY
once	TRBV23-1	TRBJ1-2	NA	ASSFLSGYDYGYT
NA	TRBV7-8	TRBJ2-7	NA	ASSLAQTTYEQY
NA	TRBV15	TRBJ1-5	NA	ATSRDTGATYQPQH
NA	TRBV7-8	TRBJ1-3	TRBD1	ASSLARFRDRGKNTIY
NA	TRBV28	TRBJ1-2	NA	ASSFYRAANNYGYT
NA	TRBV28	TRBJ1-4	NA	ASGSLNEKLF
few	TRBV5-4	TRBJ1-2	NA	ASSPEVGGYT
NA	TRBV19	TRBJ1-1	TRBD1	ASSIRTGMNTEAF
NA	TRBV18	TRBJ1-3	NA	ASSPLREPGNTIY
once	TRBV30	TRBJ2-2	NA	AWRGAGTGELF
NA	TRBV7-9	TRBJ2-1	TRBD2	ASSLVWTSGSSYNEQF
NA	TRBV11-2	TRBJ1-1	NA	ASSRDYTEAF
NA	TRBV4-2	TRBJ2-3	NA	ASSQDSGPDTQY
NA	TRBV7-9	TRBJ1-2	NA	ASSRTASYGYT
NA	TRBV4-1	TRBJ1-4	NA	ATTDSFQEKLF
NA	TRBV9	TRBJ2-7	NA	ASSAVPGHEQY
NA	TRBV6-5	TRBJ2-7	TRBD2	ASSLYSGSAYEQY
few	TRBV6-5	TRBJ2-7	NA	ASSYSPTYEQY
once	TRBV11-3	TRBJ2-7	NA	ASSLLSYEQY
NA	TRBV6-1	TRBJ2-4	NA	ASSEAGAKNIQY
NA	TRBV4-2	TRBJ1-4	NA	ASSQDRGSGNEKLF